A single sample is the source of the 26 T cell receptor beta chains below, sequenced in a study of T cells in Graves' hyperthyroidism and ophthalmopathy. RNA transcripts served as the template for amplifying TCR beta CDR3 regions. HTBI primers were employed in a first-round RT-PCR of the TCR CDR3. Each CDR3 protein gets one entry after TCRdb re-called the multiplex PCR reads with MiXCR. The table has around 580,000 distinct CDR3 sequences, around 45% seen once; the top ten hold approximately 8.4%. Sequencing was performed on peripheral blood or thyroid tissue (not recorded which). These receptors were taken from a woman aged 18-35 years with Graves' hyperthyroidism.

The sample holds a few counts of this clonotype. V and J are TRBV5-8 and TRBJ2-1; D remains ambiguous. V was clipped by 2 bases and J by 0 bases, with 9 bases between them. This CDR3 region has 15 residues. CDR1 and CDR2 (germline): SGHTS, YDEGEE. The CDR3 coding sequence is TGTGCCAGCAGCTTTGACATCGACTCCTACAATGAGCAGTTCTTC. Its translation is CASSFDIDSYNEQFF.

The chain is built from TRBV29-1 and TRBJ1-5, with 7 nucleotides matching TRBD1. Trimming took 7 bases from V and 14 from J; bases not matched to a gene: 14. CDR1 SQVTM and CDR2 ANQGSEA come from the germline V gene. The CDR3 has 12 amino acids. CDR3: CSGATGSGYEHF. In DNA, the CDR3 is TGCAGCGGTGCGACAGGGTCGGGGTACGAGCATTTT.

This clonotype was recorded many times. This chain joins TRBV7-9 and TRBJ2-6; D is ambiguous. CDR3 length equals 15 residues. V gave up 3 bases and J gave up 0 bases, with 6 bases separating them. Germline V gives CDR1 SEHNR, CDR2 FQNEAQ (reference sequence). The CDR3: CASSFANSGANVLTF. CDR3 coding DNA: TGTGCCAGCAGCTTCGCCAACTCTGGGGCCAACGTCCTGACTTTC.

This clonotype came up many times. The chain recombines TRBV7-3 with TRBJ2-2; TRBD2 aligns across 11 bases. Germline V gene data show CDR1 as SGHTA and CDR2 as FQGTGA. The CDR3 covers 15 residues. The ends lost 4 bases at V and 6 bases at J; junction bases unmatched: 4. The CDR3 DNA follows: TGTGCCAGCAGCTCCTCGACTAGCGGGGCCGGGGAGCTGTTTTTT. Amino acids: CASSSSTSGAGELFF.

The V call is TRBV12-3 or TRBV12-4, the J call TRBJ1-1; the D gene is possibly TRBD1 (6 bases). This CDR3 has 11 residues. Trimming took 6 bases from V and 10 from J, leaving 12 bases between them. The CDR3, as DNA: TGTGCCAGCAGGGAACAGGGCAGAGCTTTCTTT. It yields the protein CASREQGRAFF.

V is TRBV7-4 and J is TRBJ1-1, with 11 bases lining up with TRBD1. Looked up from germline, CDR1 is SGHVT and CDR2 is SQSDAQ. The CDR3 runs to 16 residues. V shed 3 bases, J shed 5 bases, and the junction held 8 bases outside the gene matches. CDR3 sequence: CASSLRTGGAKTEAFF. For the CDR3, the DNA is TGTGCCAGCAGCTTGCGGACAGGGGGCGCGAAAACTGAAGCTTTCTTT.

About this clonotype itself: This may be a read error: a much more frequent sequence differs by one nucleotide. As the CDR3 is not closed by the conserved phenylalanine or tryptophan, this likely results from a read error. The rearrangement links TRBV5-1 to TRBJ2-7, with 7 nucleotides matching TRBD1. V shed 4 bases and J 2 bases; nucleotides not matched to a gene: 6. The CDR3 contains 14 residues. Germline loops: CDR1 SGHRS, CDR2 YFSETQ. This CDR3 reads CASSARDSTYEQYL. The DNA for the CDR3 is TGCGCCAGCAGCGCGAGGGACAGTACCTACGAGCAGTACCTC.

Note on this clonotype: This likely comes from a read error, as the CDR3 has no conserved phenylalanine or tryptophan at its end. The chain recombines TRBV5-1 with TRBJ2-6; 7 nucleotides line up with TRBD2. The V gene end was trimmed by 4 bases and the J gene end by 3 bases; junction bases not matched to a gene: 13. Germline V gene sequence: CDR1 SGHRS, CDR2 YFSETQ. This CDR3 contains 18 residues. CDR3 in DNA: TGCGCCAGCAGCGACGGACTAGTGGGAGAAGATGGGGCCAACGTCCTGACTCCA. Amino acids: CASSDGLVGEDGANVLTP.

V gene TRBV19 combines with J gene TRBJ2-1; TRBD1 might be the D (6 bases). Germline assignment: CDR1 LNHDA and CDR2 SQIVND (reference sequence). V was pared by 3 bases and J by 4 bases, with 10 bases between. The CDR3 is 14 residues long. The CDR3 sequence: CASSMGAGYNEQFF. DNA for the CDR3: TGTGCCAGTAGTATGGGGGCTGGATACAATGAGCAGTTCTTC.

The table lists this clonotype with many counts. V is TRBV25-1 and J is TRBJ2-2, with 9 nucleotides matching TRBD1. Per germline, CDR1 MGHDK and CDR2 SYGVNS. This CDR3 has 17 residues. Unmatched junction bases numbered 10, after V lost 4 bases and J lost 4 bases. The CDR3 loop is CASSAGQGKSGTGELFF. The CDR3 DNA sequence: TGTGCCAGCAGTGCCGGACAGGGGAAGAGTGGCACCGGGGAGCTGTTTTTT.

This clonotype has a count of ten or more. The chain is built from TRBV6-1 and TRBJ2-7; 7 bases are a match to TRBD1. Germline assignment: CDR1 MNHNS and CDR2 SASEGT. Trimming at V came to 4 bases and at J to 0 bases, leaving 3 bases not matched to a gene. CDR3 length: 14 residues. CDR3 nucleotides: TGTGCCAGCAGTGTGGGACAGTCCTCCTACGAGCAGTACTTC. As protein: CASSVGQSSYEQYF.

Only a few counts were recorded for this clonotype. A read error may explain this, as a much larger clone is one base away. The chain carries TRBV9 and TRBJ1-2, with 7 bases fitting TRBD1. V dropped 3 bases and J dropped 6; count of bases not matched to a gene: 11. CDR3 length: 15 amino acids. In germline, CDR1 is SGDLS, CDR2 YYNGEE. In DNA form, the CDR3 reads TGTGCCAGCAGCGGGTTGGGCAGGGGGAATCATGGCTACACCTTC. This gives the protein CASSGLGRGNHGYTF.

In this sample, this clonotype turned up once. The chain links TRBV2 to TRBJ2-5, with 9 bases fitting TRBD1. Germline CDR1 is SNHLY and CDR2 is FYNNEI. Losses at the gene ends were 7 bases for V and 5 bases for J; bases not matched to a gene: 8. CDR3 length: 14 amino acids. The chain's CDR3 is CASKRTGAGETQYF. The CDR3 DNA reads TGTGCCAGCAAACGGACAGGGGCCGGGGAGACCCAGTACTTC.

The rearrangement joins TRBV5-4 to TRBJ2-2, with 9 bases identical to TRBD2. The CDR3 sequence is 19 residues long. The germline V gene has CDR1 SGHNT and CDR2 YYREEE (reference sequence). J was trimmed by 4 bases and V by 7 bases; bases with no gene match: 20. CDR3 in amino acids: CASSPRGIAGALGTGELFF. The CDR3 DNA is TGTGCCAGCTCACCACGGGGAATAGCGGGAGCGTTGGGCACCGGGGAGCTGTTTTTT.

As regards this clonotype: The limits of the CDR3 on the DNA are not certain, so only TCRdb's listed CDR3 is given. This CDR3 reads CASSDPGSCFF. V usage is TRBV7-3 and J usage is TRBJ2-2. CDR1 is SGHTA, CDR2 FQGTGA, per germline. The CDR3 is 11 amino acids long, termini counted.

The J gene is TRBJ2-7, the V gene TRBV29-1; no firm D call. V was cut by 8 bases and J by 1 base, with 12 bases left in between. Germline CDR1 reads SQVTM; CDR2 reads ANQGSEA. The CDR3 spans 12 residues. The CDR3 is CSLQGVSYEQYF. DNA for the CDR3: TGCAGCTTGCAAGGCGTATCCTACGAGCAGTACTTC.

At least ten counts were recorded for this clonotype. The rearrangement uses TRBV2 and TRBJ1-4; TRBD1 agrees at 9 bases. Per germline, CDR1 SNHLY and CDR2 FYNNEI. There are 13 residues in the CDR3. V trimming: 6 bases; J trimming: 8 bases; junction bases outside the gene matches: 4. CDR3 amino acids: CASRRTGDEKLFF. For the CDR3, the DNA is TGTGCCAGCAGGCGGACAGGGGACGAAAAACTGTTTTTT. Looking up the rest from reference TRBV2 and TRBJ1-4 gives the full variable domain: EPEVTQTPSHQVTQMGQEVILRCVPISNHLYFYWYRQILGQKVEFLVSFYNNEISEKSEIFDDQFSVERPDGSNFTLKIRSTKLEDSAMYFCASRRTGDEKLFFGSGTQLSVL.

This clonotype was detected ten times or more. The CDR3 DNA is TGTGCCAGCAGTGGACAGGGGTTTACTGAAGCTTTCTTT. Its protein is CASSGQGFTEAFF. The chain has TRBV2 and TRBJ1-1; 8 nucleotides match TRBD1. With V trimmed by 4 bases and J by 5 bases, 3 bases remained unmatched. In germline, CDR1 is SNHLY, CDR2 FYNNEI. This CDR3 is built from 13 residues.

The chain has TRBV10-3 and TRBJ2-7; 11 bases are shared with TRBD2. Germline loops: CDR1 ENHRY, CDR2 SYGVKD. Trimming removed 6 bases from V and 3 bases from J; junction bases left unmatched: 4. The CDR3 has 14 residues. Here the CDR3 DNA reads TGTGCCATCAGGACTAGCGGGATTGGCTACGAGCAGTACTTC. This sequence encodes CAIRTSGIGYEQYF.

V is TRBV2 and J is TRBJ1-2, with 8 bases lining up with TRBD1. This CDR3 has 15 amino acids. In germline, CDR1 is SNHLY, CDR2 FYNNEI. V gave up 3 bases and J gave up 4 bases; unmatched junction bases: 7. Here the CDR3 reads CASSDRTGGVYGYTF. Written as DNA, the CDR3 is TGTGCCAGCAGTGATCGTACAGGGGGAGTCTATGGCTACACCTTC.

This chain uses TRBV15 with TRBJ1-4, with 7 bases lining up with TRBD1. The V segment lost 3 bases and the J segment 7 bases; nucleotides outside the gene matches: 11. Per germline, CDR1 LNHNV and CDR2 YYDKDF (reference sequence). CDR3 size: 16 residues. For the CDR3, the DNA is TGTGCCACCAGCAGTCCGGGACAGCTCCGAGGTGAAAAACTGTTTTTT. It yields the protein CATSSPGQLRGEKLFF.

This clonotype came up once. This chain connects TRBV5-1 to TRBJ2-2; 7 bases map to TRBD1. J lost 0 bases, V lost 7 bases, and 6 bases had no gene match. The germline CDR1 and CDR2 sequences are SGHRS and YFSETQ. The length of the CDR3 is 15 residues. The CDR3 nucleotides are TGCGCCAGCGGAAGACAGGGATCGAACACCGGGGAGCTGTTTTTT. It translates to CASGRQGSNTGELFF.

This clonotype came up a few times. This chain joins TRBV5-4 and TRBJ1-2; D not resolved. The CDR3 is 15 amino acids. In germline, CDR1 is SGHNT, CDR2 YYREEE (reference sequence). V dropped 5 bases and J dropped 1 base, with 15 bases sitting between them. The DNA for the CDR3 is TGTGCCAGCAGAGCTGAGGGTTGGCTTAACTATGGCTACACCTTC. Residues: CASRAEGWLNYGYTF.

This clonotype occurred many times. The rearrangement links TRBV20-1 to TRBJ1-4; TRBD1 aligns across 7 bases. Germline CDR1 DFQATT, CDR2 SNEGSKA (reference sequence). The CDR3 sequence is 14 residues long. Unmatched junction bases numbered 4, after V lost 1 base and J lost 5 bases. The CDR3 is CSARAGTENEKLFF. The CDR3, as DNA: TGCAGTGCTAGAGCGGGGACAGAAAATGAAAAACTGTTTTTT.

This clonotype occurred many times. The rearrangement uses TRBV2 and TRBJ2-1; D gene ambiguous. V dropped 6 bases and J dropped 8 bases, with 5 bases sitting between them. This CDR3 is built from 10 residues. Germline-derived CDR1 and CDR2 are SNHLY and FYNNEI. The CDR3 nucleotides read TGTGCCAGCAGGTGGGATGAGCAGTTCTTC. Translating gives CASRWDEQFF.

This clonotype showed up many times. J is TRBJ1-1 and V is TRBV19, with 7 bases fitting TRBD1. V was pared by 5 bases and J by 5 bases, with 11 bases of the junction left unmatched. The germline V gene has CDR1 LNHDA and CDR2 SQIVND (reference sequence). This CDR3 is built from 15 residues. The CDR3 is CASSRGGGLWTEAFF. CDR3 coding DNA: TGTGCCAGTAGTCGGGGAGGGGGCCTTTGGACTGAAGCTTTCTTT.